Below are 5 T cell receptor beta chains sequenced from a single sample in a study of radiotherapy plus CTLA-4 blockade in lung cancer. Repertoires were generated with immunoSEQ multiplex PCR, while TCRdb's copy carries only in-frame clones and drops some. The data show approximately 81,000 clones, around 76% seen once. The input for sequencing was peripheral blood, taken from a patient treated with radiotherapy plus ipilimumab. The receptor source for this set is a human donor with non-small cell lung cancer who had a partial response to radiotherapy plus ipilimumab. Some clones in this sample may be carry-over from other donors' samples.

The chain links TRBV5-5 to TRBJ2-5; 14 nucleotides match TRBD2. This CDR3 spans 18 amino acids. Trimming removed 3 bases from V and 5 bases from J; junction bases left unmatched: 12. Germline V gene sequence: CDR1 SGHKS, CDR2 YYEKEE (reference sequence). CDR3 loop: CASSSILTSGGAGETQYF. DNA of the CDR3: TGTGCCAGCAGCTCCATCTTGACTAGCGGGGGGGCGGGGGAGACCCAGTACTTC.

As regards this clone: The junction does not match germline at one end; this may be a read error. The V gene is TRBV5-4, the J gene TRBJ2-1; D possibly corresponds to TRBD2 (6 bases). The CDR3 length is 15 residues. The germline V gene has CDR1 SGHNT and CDR2 YYREEE (reference sequence). CDR3 sequence reads: CASSQEGTPIDEQFF. CDR3 coding DNA: TGCGCCAGCAGCCAAGAAGGGACTCCCATCGATGAGCAGTTCTTC.

This clone has just a few counts. CDR3 bases: TGTGCCATCCTCCCCTCCACAGGGAACTATGGCTACACCTTC. Amino acid sequence: CAILPSTGNYGYTF. The chain combines TRBV10-3 with TRBJ1-2; D is possibly TRBD1 (6 bases). Germline V lookup: CDR1 ENHRY, CDR2 SYGVKD. V was pared by 8 bases and J by 2 bases, with 15 bases between. The CDR3 sequence is 14 residues long.

This clone was seen more than once but under ten times. This chain links TRBV28 with TRBJ2-3, with 8 bases identical to TRBD1. The CDR3 is 16 residues long. The germline CDR1 and CDR2 sequences are MDHEN and SYDVKM. Unmatched junction bases numbered 7, after V lost 4 bases and J lost 1 base. CDR3 nucleotides: TGTGCCAGCAGTTCCCCGCACAGGGGGGGCACAGATACGCAGTATTTT. The encoded protein is CASSSPHRGGTDTQYF.

The chain combines TRBV18 with TRBJ1-2; no definite D call. V was clipped by 0 bases and J by 8 bases, with 19 bases between them. Germline assignment: CDR1 KGHSH and CDR2 LQKENI. The CDR3 is made up of 16 amino acids. CDR3 nucleotides: TGTGCCAGCTCACCACCGAGGGCAGGAAATGTGGCGGGCTACACCTTC. Its protein product is CASSPPRAGNVAGYTF. The full variable domain, rest sourced from reference TRBV18 and TRBJ1-2, is NAGVMQNPRHLVRRRGQEARLRCSPMKGHSHVYWYRQLPEEGLKFMVYLQKENIIDESGMPKERFSAEFPKEGPSILRIQQVVRGDSAAYFCASSPPRAGNVAGYTFGSGTRLTVV.